Listed here are 7 T cell receptor beta chains from one sample, sequenced in a study of blood T cell repertoires in COVID-19. Some clones are missing from TCRdb's copy, which holds only in-frame ones; the method was immunoSEQ multiplex PCR. The data contain 140,000 to 150,000 clones, roughly 86% of them singletons. The sequenced sample consisted of peripheral blood. All receptors derive from a man in his sixties or seventies with acute or convalescent COVID-19.

The chain carries TRBV9 and TRBJ2-2, with 9 positions matching TRBD2. CDR1 and CDR2 from the germline V gene are SGDLS and YYNGEE. The CDR3 consists of 16 residues. The V gene end was trimmed by 4 bases and the J gene end by 6 bases; junction bases not matched to a gene: 10. CDR3 sequence: CASSRRTSARAGELFF. In nucleotides, the CDR3 is TGTGCCAGCAGCAGACGGACTAGCGCGAGGGCCGGGGAGCTGTTTTTT.

V is TRBV6-5 and J is TRBJ2-3; the D gene is possibly TRBD2 (7 bases). Germline V gives CDR1 MNHEY, CDR2 SVGAGI. CDR3 length: 14 residues. V lost 3 bases, J lost 6 bases, and 13 bases lay in between. This CDR3 is CASSYLRGGDTQYF. In nucleotides, the CDR3 is TGTGCCAGCAGTTATCTTAGGGGGGGGGATACGCAGTATTTT.

In the case of this clone: In this CDR3 the conserved last residue, phenylalanine or tryptophan, is missing, so a read error is likely. It is unclear where the CDR3 begins or ends on the DNA, so no DNA is shown, and the CDR3 is as TCRdb lists it. This sequence joins TRBV24-1 and TRBJ2-3; whether TRBD1, the table's D call, matches the DNA was not checked. The CDR3 spans 8 amino acids, including both terminal residues. Germline V gene data show CDR1 as KGHDR and CDR2 as SFDVKD. This chain's CDR3 is CATLRTGS.

The chain recombines TRBV12-3 or TRBV12-4 with TRBJ1-1; D remains ambiguous. V lost 6 bases and J lost 3, with 11 bases in between. The CDR3 is made up of 13 amino acids. CDR3 DNA sequence: TGTGCCAGCAGGTGGAATAGCGACACTGAAGCTTTCTTT. Its protein is CASRWNSDTEAFF.

CDR3 DNA: TGTGCCACACAGGGGTCAGATACGCAGTATTTT. It translates to CATQGSDTQYF. The genes are TRBV28 and TRBJ2-3, with 7 bases fitting TRBD1. From germline, CDR1 is MDHEN and CDR2 SYDVKM. The CDR3 length is 11 residues. The junction had 2 bases not matched to a gene; V was cut back by 10 bases and J by 4 bases.

V and J are TRBV3-1 (or the pseudogene TRBV3-2) and TRBJ1-5; 7 positions agree with TRBD1. The CDR3 extends over 13 amino acids. Germline CDR1 and CDR2: LGHDT and YNNKEL (reference sequence). Trimming removed 3 bases from V and 13 bases from J; junction bases left unmatched: 9. CDR3 nucleotide sequence: TGTGCCAGCAGCCAGGGCGGGACAGCACTTCAGCATTTT. Protein sequence: CASSQGGTALQHF.

This clone was detected only once. The chain employs TRBV10-2 and TRBJ2-7, with 10 bases that match TRBD2. Germline-derived CDR1 and CDR2 are WSHSY and SAAADI. The CDR3 totals 14 residues. After removal of 4 bases from V and 7 bases from J, the junction contained 7 bases not matched to a gene. The CDR3 loop is CASSVLAGDGEQYF. In DNA, the CDR3 is TGCGCCAGCAGTGTCCTAGCGGGAGATGGGGAGCAGTACTTC.